This T cell receptor beta chain stems from a study of T-cell memory formation after mild COVID-19. This clonotype was counted only a few times. TCRdb processed the 5' RACE reads anew with MiXCR; each CDR3 protein has one entry. The table has 250,000 to 350,000 distinct CDR3 sequences, around 15% seen once. V was pared by 6 bases and J by 0 bases, with 8 bases between. This CDR3 contains 13 residues. The V gene's germline CDR1 is MNHNY and CDR2 SVGAGI (reference sequence). Sequenced: PBMCs or a T cell subset sorted from them (not recorded which). This chain connects TRBV6-6 to TRBJ1-1, with no clear D. This clonotype originated in a man younger than 35 who had mild COVID-19 (a few samples of this study predate the infection). Cell type and time point are not known. This CDR3 reads CASSLSMNTEAFF. In DNA form, the CDR3 reads TGTGCCAGCAGCCTAAGTATGAACACTGAAGCTTTCTTT.